This TCR beta chain was sequenced during a study of cytomegalovirus exposure and HLA in healthy donors (dated by TCRdb to about 2017). Regarding the study in general: An earlier analysis of under 600 of the donors reported 250 to 350 Gb of sequence data and around 120 million unique TCR beta sequences from 150 million to 200 million T cells. The study profiled the T cell repertoires of fewer than 850 subjects by immunosequencing and related them to cytomegalovirus serostatus. An earlier analysis of around 580 of the donors used high-throughput TCR beta sequencing to judge whether each TCR beta V gene segment behaved as functional or pseudogenic. About 5 DR-DQ haplotypes were handled as single units for association and clustering, since linkage in the cohort was strong. Of the approximately 370 genotyped donors, more than 75% were placed in the genetic ancestry cluster associated with self-reported Caucasian donors. The study aimed to test whether signatures of past pathogen exposure could be identified by cataloging public T cell receptors. To study patterns of TCR occurrence, a later analysis re-analyzed previously published TCR beta repertoires from around 670 donors and added high-resolution HLA genotyping. Approximately 310 gigabases of sequencing data and approximately 93 million unique TCR sequences were included in an early release covering several hundred HLA-typed donors. In the later analysis, no new phenotypic data were used to find candidate immune exposures; instead, reliance was placed on TCR beta sequences and their occurrence across donors. A separate validation cohort of roughly 110 different subjects was used in addition to the 666-subject first cohort. All discovery cohort repertoires had been generated on a single sequencing platform. Donor age, sex, ethnicity and CMV serostatus were compiled together with the repertoire data. Genome-wide SNP genotypes for about 65% of the 666 donors were used in a later genetic analysis, which treated that subset as a discovery cohort. Typing coverage varied by locus: roughly 629-640 donors for A, B, C, DRB1 and DQB1; approximately 500 for DQA1; about 590 for DPA1; approximately 470 for DPB1. To predict cytomegalovirus infection status, the study combined high-throughput TCR immunosequencing, statistical association of individual TCRs with disease status, and machine learning. Among 350 to 400 genotyped donors of the cohort, an average of around 240,000 unique TCR beta nucleotide sequences were sequenced per donor, roughly 18% of them non-productive. Class I and class II HLA loci were covered by the typing at four-digit resolution.

In total, 630 or so healthy bone marrow donors made up the cohort. At the time of sampling, all cohort members were nominally healthy, though unrecorded immune exposures were likely present. The donor tested CMV seropositive and was one of the 289 seropositive cohort members. A peripheral blood sample was collected from each donor, and TCR beta sequencing was performed on peripheral blood mononuclear cells. Genomic DNA was extracted from the blood cell samples with the Qiagen DNeasy Blood Extraction Kit. CDR1 and CDR2 were assigned from the germline V gene as SGHRS and YFSETQ. The germline V and J ends show losses of 3 bases and 2 bases respectively, and no gene match explains 7 bases of the junction. The CDR3 starts with the cysteine, ends with the phenylalanine, and has 15 residues. Solely the CDR3 DNA is kept, with 45 bases framed from the first base. The method behind the library was the immunoSEQ multiplex PCR assay. For the multiplex PCR, a mixture combining 60 forward primers for TCR Vbeta segments and 13 reverse primers for TCR Jbeta segments was used. A multiplex PCR assay on genomic DNA amplified the CDR3 region of rearranged TCR beta genes. Amplified TCR beta libraries were sequenced as 87-base-pair reads on the Illumina HiSeq System. Turning to the authors' computational methods: A later analysis counted about 76 million unique TCR beta chains across the 550 to 800 repertoires, and roughly 10 million of these chains were shared by at least two donors. To remove PCR and sequencing errors, raw reads were error-corrected and collapsed into unique sequences using a nearest-neighbor algorithm that merged closely related sequences. Alignment of CDR3 sequences to IMGT reference sequences was used to assign V, D and J gene segments. For a sequence to be retained, a match of at least six nucleotides to both a V gene segment and a J gene segment was required. A rearrangement was called productive if the CDR3 had no stop codons and remained in frame with V and J, and every other rearrangement was called non-productive. CDR3 was defined according to IMGT convention as the region running from the second conserved V-encoded cysteine to the conserved J-encoded phenylalanine. The earlier analysis of some 540 of the donors excluded any sequence lacking an unambiguous match to a single V gene segment. In an earlier analysis of some 590 of the donors, a V segment was called functional when productive rearrangements were above 56.7%, and segregating when the standard deviation between donors exceeded 5%. To diagnose cytomegalovirus status from the catalog of TCR beta chain sequences, a statistical classification framework was built. V and J gene assignment, in a later analysis, came from comparing TCR nucleotide sequences with IMGT/GENE-DB human TR gene sequences. A later analysis assigned CDR3 sequences and most-parsimonious VDJ recombination scenarios with the TCRdist pipeline. In a later analysis, every TCR beta chain was defined by the combination of its CDR3 amino acid sequence and its V-gene family, and reads without a unique V-gene family were dropped. In a later analysis, fewer than 600 highly shared, low-generation-probability nucleotide sequences were removed to address suspected cross-contamination and a sequencing artifact. A later analysis calculated a clonal expansion index for each public chain from normalized within-repertoire ranks of inferred template counts. In a later analysis, generation probabilities were computed using a VDJ recombination model fitted to out-of-frame rearrangements, and the results were checked against IGoR. In a later analysis, hypergeometric tests were used to score TCR-TCR, TCR-HLA and TCR-CMV co-occurrence, with a repertoire-size bias correction applied to TCR pairs. In a later analysis, false discovery rates were estimated by permuting HLA or CMV assignments 20 times. In a later analysis, co-occurring TCRs were grouped using DBSCAN, and TCRdist sequence similarity was added for clustering within HLA-allele-positive subsets. Repertoires with fewer than 30,000 or more than 120,000 public chains were left out of co-occurrence clustering, as were about five repertoires with anomalous nucleotide sharing. TCRdb carries this immuneACCESS record with in-frame sequences only. Its versions omit some clonotypes, under half of them owing to an unresolved V gene in the studies checked, with the rest unexplained. The V and J calls and the clone size are those of that table, but D and trimming were determined from the DNA. The sample table records some 110,000 clones; more than 75% of these occur just once. The ten most abundant clones make up around 5.8% of the sample.

Overall results and qualifications from the work: A later analysis found that most CMV-associated TCR beta chains appeared HLA-restricted, with HLA associations seemingly driven largely by CMV exposure. When HLA alleles, especially DR and DQ, strongly co-occurred, attributing TCR associations to individual alleles was difficult. Only TCR beta chains were sequenced in this cohort, and the absence of alpha or paired-chain data limited detectable features. In a later analysis, TCR association rates were found to vary across HLA loci, with the most associated TCRs seen for DRB1 alleles and the fewest for HLA-C alleles. Broadly in line with IMGT annotations, most TCR beta V segments showed up in productive rearrangements about 87% or about 30% of the time in an earlier analysis of a few hundred of the donors. Three of the identified cytomegalovirus-associated TCR beta chains were confirmed in vitro to be specific for cytomegalovirus antigens. A total of roughly 160 TCR beta chains were listed by the study as associated with cytomegalovirus. Across donors, most TCR sequences were observed very rarely, whereas some public TCRs were present in many individuals. Presence/absence analyses assumed roughly uniform sequencing depth across donors, an assumption that may not hold. Specific HLA alleles were associated with 15,000 to 20,000 TCR beta sequences at a false discovery rate of 0.05 in a later analysis. A further reported finding was that TCR beta sequences accurately predicted the HLA-A and HLA-B alleles for most subjects in the first cohort. Immune exposure information for the cohort was limited to CMV serostatus. Compared with equally common non-associated chains, HLA-associated TCR beta chains in a later analysis were more clonally expanded and had lower generation probabilities. According to a later genetic analysis, donors in an Asian-associated ancestry cluster had fewer N-insertions in productive TCRs than the roughly 660-donor mean. A cluster of highly shared sequence variants was judged likely to represent a technical artifact of the sequencing pipeline. According to a later analysis, parvovirus B19, influenza, CMV and Epstein-Barr virus appeared linked to several top co-occurrence clusters. The authors suggested that the approach could potentially be generalized to other disease states and immunological phenotypes. Because the 87-base-pair reads could not distinguish some IMGT-functional V segments, including TRBV6-2 and TRBV6-3, those segments were excluded. The earlier analysis of nearly 600 of the donors excluded around 17 rarely observed V segments, including chromosome 9 orphons, because counts were too low. V-gene and J-gene trimming of TCR beta chains was associated with a missense DCLRE1C variant in a later genetic analysis, and the association was replicated in an independent cohort. Linkage disequilibrium might explain the correlated functional status among segregating V segments, but an unknown experimental factor could not be excluded. In both the original and validation cohorts, the classifier was reported to diagnose cytomegalovirus status with high specificity and sensitivity. Because HLA typing was missing for some donors at each locus, association tests included only the typed subset.

With regard to this clone: This receptor's antigen is unknown. No base qualities exist here, and no much larger clone lies one base off it.

This chain is built from TRBV5-1 and TRBJ2-7, with TRBD2 matching 8 junction bases. Sequenced: PBMCs. The source of this sequence is a woman aged 45-60 years in good health and CMV-seropositive. The DNA sequence is as follows: TGCGCCAGCAGCTGGGGACTAGTTCTGGCCTACGAGCAGTACTTC. Its coded protein is CASSWGLVLAYEQYF.